This note documents a single T cell receptor beta chain sequence. Its target is not known. The record originates from a study of identifying expanded T cells in peripheral blood. Study-wide points: Across healthy donors, higher total template counts meant significantly greater roughly 2-week count variance.

Germline values: CDR1 LNHNV, CDR2 YYDKDF (reference sequence). Trimming cost V 1 base and J 6 bases, with 17 bases left between them. The CDR3 extends over 16 amino acids. Healthy donors had no documented immune events, such as infections, while sampled. Method: immunoSEQ multiplex PCR; TCRdb's copy keeps in-frame clones and lacks some. The table lists tens of thousands of clones, around 87% of them singletons. The TCR comes from a person aged 18-70 years in good health. Sequencing input: blood. The chain carries TRBV15 and TRBJ2-3; weak D call: TRBD1 (5 bases). This chain's CDR3 is CATSRAGLGARDTQYF. The CDR3 bases are TGTGCCACCAGCAGAGCGGGCCTAGGGGCCAGGGATACGCAGTATTTT.